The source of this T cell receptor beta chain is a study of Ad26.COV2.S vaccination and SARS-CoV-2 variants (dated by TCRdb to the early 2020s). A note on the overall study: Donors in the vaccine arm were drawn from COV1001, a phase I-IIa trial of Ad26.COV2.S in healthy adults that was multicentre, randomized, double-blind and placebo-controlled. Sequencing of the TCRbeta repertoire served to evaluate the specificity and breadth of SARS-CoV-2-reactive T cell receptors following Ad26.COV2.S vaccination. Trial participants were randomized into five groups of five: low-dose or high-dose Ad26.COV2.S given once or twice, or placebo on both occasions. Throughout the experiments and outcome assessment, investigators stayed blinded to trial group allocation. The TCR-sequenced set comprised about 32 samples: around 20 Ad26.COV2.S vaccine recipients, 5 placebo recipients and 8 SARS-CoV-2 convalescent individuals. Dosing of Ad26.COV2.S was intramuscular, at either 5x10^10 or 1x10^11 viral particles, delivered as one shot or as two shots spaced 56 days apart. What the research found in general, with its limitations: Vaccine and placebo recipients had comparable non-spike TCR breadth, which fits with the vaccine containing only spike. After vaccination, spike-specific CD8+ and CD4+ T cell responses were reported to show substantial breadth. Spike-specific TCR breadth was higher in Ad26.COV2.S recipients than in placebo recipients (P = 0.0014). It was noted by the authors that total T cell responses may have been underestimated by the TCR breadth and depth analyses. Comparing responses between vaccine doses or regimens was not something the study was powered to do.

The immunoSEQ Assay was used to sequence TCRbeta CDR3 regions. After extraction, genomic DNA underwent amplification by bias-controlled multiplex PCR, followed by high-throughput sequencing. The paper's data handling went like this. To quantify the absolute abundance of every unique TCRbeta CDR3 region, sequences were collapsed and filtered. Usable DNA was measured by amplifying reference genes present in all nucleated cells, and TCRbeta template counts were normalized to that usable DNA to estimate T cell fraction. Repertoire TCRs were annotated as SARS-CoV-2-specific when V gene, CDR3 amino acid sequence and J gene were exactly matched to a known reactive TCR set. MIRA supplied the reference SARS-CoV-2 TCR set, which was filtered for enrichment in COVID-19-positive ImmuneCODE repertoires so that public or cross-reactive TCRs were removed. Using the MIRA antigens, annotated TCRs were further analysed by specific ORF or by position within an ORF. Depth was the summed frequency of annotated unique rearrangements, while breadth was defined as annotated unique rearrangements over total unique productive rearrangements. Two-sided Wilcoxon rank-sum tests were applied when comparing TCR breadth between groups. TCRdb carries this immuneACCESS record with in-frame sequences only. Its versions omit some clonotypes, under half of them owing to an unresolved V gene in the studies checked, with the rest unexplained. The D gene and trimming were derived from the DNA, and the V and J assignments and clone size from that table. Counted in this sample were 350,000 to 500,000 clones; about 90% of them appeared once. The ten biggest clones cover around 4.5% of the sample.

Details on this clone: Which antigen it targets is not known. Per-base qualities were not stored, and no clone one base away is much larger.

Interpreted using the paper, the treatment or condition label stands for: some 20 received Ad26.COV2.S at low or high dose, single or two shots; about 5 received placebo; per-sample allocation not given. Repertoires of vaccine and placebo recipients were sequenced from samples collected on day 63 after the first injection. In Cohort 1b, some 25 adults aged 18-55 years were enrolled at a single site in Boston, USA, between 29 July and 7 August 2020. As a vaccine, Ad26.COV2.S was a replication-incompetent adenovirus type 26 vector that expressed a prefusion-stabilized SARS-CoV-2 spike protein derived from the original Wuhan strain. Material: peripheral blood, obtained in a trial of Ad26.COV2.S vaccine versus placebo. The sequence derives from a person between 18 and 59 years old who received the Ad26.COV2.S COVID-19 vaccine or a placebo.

The CDR3 is CASFDWDYEQYF. The DNA sequence is as follows: TGTGCCAGTTTCGACTGGGATTACGAGCAGTACTTC. The chain is encoded by TRBV6-4 joined to TRBJ2-7; the D gene is not confidently resolved. Including the terminal cysteine and phenylalanine, the CDR3 comprises 12 residues. The read is trimmed to its CDR3 DNA, 36 bases read in frame from base 1. The germline V gene specifies MRHNA as CDR1 and SNTAGT as CDR2. The trim is 9 bases for V and 4 bases for J, with a gap of 13 bases between the germline ends.